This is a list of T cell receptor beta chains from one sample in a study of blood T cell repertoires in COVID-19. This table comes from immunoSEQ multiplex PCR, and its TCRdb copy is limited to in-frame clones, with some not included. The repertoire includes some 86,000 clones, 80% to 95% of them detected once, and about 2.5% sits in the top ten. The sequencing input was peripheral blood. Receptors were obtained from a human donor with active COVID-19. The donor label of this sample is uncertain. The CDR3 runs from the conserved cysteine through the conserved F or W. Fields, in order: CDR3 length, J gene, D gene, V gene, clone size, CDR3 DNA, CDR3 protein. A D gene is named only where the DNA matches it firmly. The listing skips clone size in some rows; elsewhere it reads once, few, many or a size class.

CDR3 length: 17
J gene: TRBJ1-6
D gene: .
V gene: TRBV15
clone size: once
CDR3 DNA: TGTGCCACCAGCAGAGATCCCCCAGACTCCTATAATTCACCCCTCCACTTT
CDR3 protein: CATSRDPPDSYNSPLHF

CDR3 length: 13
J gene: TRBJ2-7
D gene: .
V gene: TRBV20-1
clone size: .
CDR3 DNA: TGCAGTGCTAGTGTAATAGCACTCTACGAGCAGTACTTC
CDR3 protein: CSASVIALYEQYF

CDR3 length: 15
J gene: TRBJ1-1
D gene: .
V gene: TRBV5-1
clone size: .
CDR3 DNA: TGCGCCAGCAGCTTGTGGGAGGGCGGGAACACTGAAGCTTTCTTT
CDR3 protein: CASSLWEGGNTEAFF

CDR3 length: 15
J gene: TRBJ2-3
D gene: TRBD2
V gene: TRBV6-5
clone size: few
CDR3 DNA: TGTGCCAGCAGCCGGCTAGCGGGGGAGAGAGATACGCAGTATTTT
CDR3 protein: CASSRLAGERDTQYF

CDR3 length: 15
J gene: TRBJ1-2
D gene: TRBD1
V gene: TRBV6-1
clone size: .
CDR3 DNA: TGTGCCAGCAGTGACGGGACAGAGGGACTCTATGGCTACACCTTC
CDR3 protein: CASSDGTEGLYGYTF

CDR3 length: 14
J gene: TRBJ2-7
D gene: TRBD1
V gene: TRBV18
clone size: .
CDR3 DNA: TGTGCCAGCTCACCACTCCAGGGGGCTTACGAGCAGTACTTC
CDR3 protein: CASSPLQGAYEQYF

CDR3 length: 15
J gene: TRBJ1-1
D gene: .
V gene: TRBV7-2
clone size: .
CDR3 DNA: TGTGCCAGCAGCTTAGAATTCCCGCGGGACACTGAAGCTTTCTTT
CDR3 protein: CASSLEFPRDTEAFF

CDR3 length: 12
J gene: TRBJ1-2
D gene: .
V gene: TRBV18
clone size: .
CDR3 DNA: TGTGCCAGCTCATCGGACAACTGGGGATACACCTTC
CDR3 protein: CASSSDNWGYTF

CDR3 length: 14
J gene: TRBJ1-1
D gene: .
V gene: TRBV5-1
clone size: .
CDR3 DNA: TGCGCCAGCAGCTTAAGCCCCGGAGCGTCTGAAGCTTTCTTT
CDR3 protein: CASSLSPGASEAFF

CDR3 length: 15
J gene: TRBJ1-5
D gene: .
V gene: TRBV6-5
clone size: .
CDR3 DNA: TGTGCCAGCAGGATTCGCGGGACTTACAATCAGCCCCAGCATTTT
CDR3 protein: CASRIRGTYNQPQHF

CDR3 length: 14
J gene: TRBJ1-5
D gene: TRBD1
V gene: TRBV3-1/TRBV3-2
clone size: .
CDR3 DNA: TGTGCCAGCAGCCCTGGGACAGTCACCAAGCCCCAGCATTTT
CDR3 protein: CASSPGTVTKPQHF

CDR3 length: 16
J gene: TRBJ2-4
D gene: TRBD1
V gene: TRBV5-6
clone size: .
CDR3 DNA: TGTGCCAGCAGCTTGGCGGGACAGGGGGTAGAAAACATTCAGTACTTC
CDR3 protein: CASSLAGQGVENIQYF

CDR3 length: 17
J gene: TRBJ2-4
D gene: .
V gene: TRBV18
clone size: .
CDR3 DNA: TGTGCCAGCTCACCAGGTAAGGCAGGTTTAGCCAAAAACATTCAGTACTTC
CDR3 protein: CASSPGKAGLAKNIQYF

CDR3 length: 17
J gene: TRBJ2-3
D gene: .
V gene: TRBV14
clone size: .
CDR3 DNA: TGTGCCAGCAGCCACTACCCCGCAGGGGTGAGCACAGATACGCAGTATTTT
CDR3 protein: CASSHYPAGVSTDTQYF

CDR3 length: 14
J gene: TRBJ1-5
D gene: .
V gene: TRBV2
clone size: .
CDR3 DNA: TGTGCCAGCAGTGATCGCAGGTCGGATCAGCCCCAGCATTTT
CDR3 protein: CASSDRRSDQPQHF

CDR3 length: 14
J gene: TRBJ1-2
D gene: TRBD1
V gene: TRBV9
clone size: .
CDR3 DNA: TGTGCCAGCAGCGCGACAGGGATAATGTATGGCTACACCTTC
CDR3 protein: CASSATGIMYGYTF

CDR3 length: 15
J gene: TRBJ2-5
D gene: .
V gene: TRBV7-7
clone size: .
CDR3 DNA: TGTGCCAGCAGCTTAGCTGGGGGGACCCAAGAGACCCAGTACTTC
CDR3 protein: CASSLAGGTQETQYF

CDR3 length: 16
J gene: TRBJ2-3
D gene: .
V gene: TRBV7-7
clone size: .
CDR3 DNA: TGTGCCAGCAGCTCAATCATCGACTGGGGCACAGATACGCAGTATTTT
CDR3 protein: CASSSIIDWGTDTQYF

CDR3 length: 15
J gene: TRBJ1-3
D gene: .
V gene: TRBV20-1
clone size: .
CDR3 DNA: TGCAGTGCTAGTACAGGGATAAGCTCTGGAAACACCATATATTTT
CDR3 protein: CSASTGISSGNTIYF

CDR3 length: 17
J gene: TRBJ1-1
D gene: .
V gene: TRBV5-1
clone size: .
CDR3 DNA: TGCGCCAGCAGCTTAACAGGGTTAAGTGGGGCGAACACTGAAGCTTTCTTT
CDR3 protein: CASSLTGLSGANTEAFF

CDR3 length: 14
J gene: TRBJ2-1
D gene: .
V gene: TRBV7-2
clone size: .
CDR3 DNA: TGTGCCAGCAGCTTATGGGCGTGGCGGGGTGAGCAGTTCTTC
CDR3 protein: CASSLWAWRGEQFF

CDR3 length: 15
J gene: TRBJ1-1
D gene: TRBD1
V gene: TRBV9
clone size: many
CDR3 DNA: TGTGCCAGCACCCCCTCGACTACAGGGGTCGCTGAAGCTTTCTTT
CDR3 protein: CASTPSTTGVAEAFF

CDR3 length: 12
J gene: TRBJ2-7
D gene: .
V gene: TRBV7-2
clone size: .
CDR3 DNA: TGTGCCAGCAGCCCAGGGTCCTACGAGCAGTACTTC
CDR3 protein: CASSPGSYEQYF

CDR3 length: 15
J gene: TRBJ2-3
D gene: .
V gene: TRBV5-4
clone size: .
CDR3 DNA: TGTGCCAGCAGCCGTTATGGAGCTAGCACAGATACGCAGTATTTT
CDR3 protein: CASSRYGASTDTQYF

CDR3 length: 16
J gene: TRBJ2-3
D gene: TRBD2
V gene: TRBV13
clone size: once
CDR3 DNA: TGTGCCAGCAGCTTACCCCTAGCGGGGGGAGGAGATACGCAGTATTTT
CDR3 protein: CASSLPLAGGGDTQYF

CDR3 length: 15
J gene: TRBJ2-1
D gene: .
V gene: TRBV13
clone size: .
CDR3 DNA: TGTGCCAGCAGCTTCGGGGGGCGGGGCTACAATGAGCAGTTCTTC
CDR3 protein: CASSFGGRGYNEQFF

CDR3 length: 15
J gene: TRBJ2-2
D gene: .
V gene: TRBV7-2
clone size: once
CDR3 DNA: TGTGCCAGCAGCCCTACCGAGAGTTTCGGGGGGGAGCTGTTTTTT
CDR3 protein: CASSPTESFGGELFF

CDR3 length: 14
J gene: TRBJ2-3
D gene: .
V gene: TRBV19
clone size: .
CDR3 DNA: TGTGCCAGTAGTATAGGCCAGGTTGGAGATACGCAGTATTTT
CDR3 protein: CASSIGQVGDTQYF

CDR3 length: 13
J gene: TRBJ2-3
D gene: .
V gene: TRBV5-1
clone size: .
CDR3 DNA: TGCGCCAGCAGCTTGGGGCTTGGAGATACGCAGTATTTT
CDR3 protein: CASSLGLGDTQYF

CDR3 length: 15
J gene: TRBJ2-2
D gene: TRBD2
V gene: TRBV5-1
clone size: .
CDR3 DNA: TGCGCCAGCAGCCGAACGACTAGCTACACCGGGGAGCTGTTTTTT
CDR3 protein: CASSRTTSYTGELFF

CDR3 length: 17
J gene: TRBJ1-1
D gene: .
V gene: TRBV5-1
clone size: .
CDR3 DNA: TGCGCCAGCAGCTTGGCGGGGGGCGCCGTTTTGAACACTGAAGCTTTCTTT
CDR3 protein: CASSLAGGAVLNTEAFF

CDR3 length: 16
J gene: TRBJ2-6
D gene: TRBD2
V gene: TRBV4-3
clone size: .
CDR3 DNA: TGCGCCAGCAGCCAAGACGGGGGGGCTGGGGCCAACGTCCTGACTTTC
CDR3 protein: CASSQDGGAGANVLTF

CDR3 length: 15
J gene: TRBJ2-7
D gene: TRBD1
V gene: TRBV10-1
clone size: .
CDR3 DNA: TGCGCCAGCAGTGAGCTAGGACAGGGGGCTTACGAGCAGTACTTC
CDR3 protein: CASSELGQGAYEQYF

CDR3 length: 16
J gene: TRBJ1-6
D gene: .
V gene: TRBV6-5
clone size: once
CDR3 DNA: TGTGCCAGCAGTTCAAGGGGGGGCTCGCAGAATTCACCCCTCCACTTT
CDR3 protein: CASSSRGGSQNSPLHF